The 9 T cell receptor beta chains given below trace back to one sample, sequenced in a study of blood T cell repertoires in COVID-19. The assay was immunoSEQ multiplex PCR, and TCRdb's table has in-frame clones only and misses some. The sample lists some 130,000 clones, around 86% occurring once. The sequenced sample consisted of peripheral blood. The receptors were gathered from a woman between 65 and 79 years old with COVID-19, enrolled during active disease.

The rearrangement uses TRBV11-2 and TRBJ2-1; TRBD2 matches 11 bases. This CDR3 has 15 amino acids. J lost 5 bases, V lost 6 bases, and 6 bases had no gene match. Germline V lookup: CDR1 SGHAT, CDR2 FQNNGV. The CDR3 region has the DNA TGTGCCAGCAGAACGGGACTAGCGGAACACAATGAGCAGTTCTTC. This encodes CASRTGLAEHNEQFF.

This chain links TRBV7-8 with TRBJ2-1; D is perhaps TRBD2 (5 bases). The CDR3 is 14 residues long. Per germline, CDR1 SGHVS and CDR2 FQNEAQ. Trimming removed 3 bases at V and 5 bases at J, with 11 bases between. The CDR3 bases are TGTGCCAGCAGCTTTGCGGGTTACCACAATGAGCAGTTCTTC. Amino acid sequence: CASSFAGYHNEQFF.

The J gene is TRBJ1-3, the V gene TRBV9; D might be TRBD1 (5 bases). Looked up from germline, CDR1 is SGDLS and CDR2 is YYNGEE. Trimming removed 1 base at V and 2 bases at J, with 10 bases between. This CDR3 is 15 amino acids long. The CDR3 DNA sequence: TGTGCCAGCAGCGTATATTGGGGCCCTGGAAACACCATATATTTT. Protein sequence: CASSVYWGPGNTIYF.

This clone has a handful of counts. This chain links TRBV5-4 with TRBJ2-4, with D possibly being TRBD1 (6 bases). The germline CDR1 and CDR2 sequences are SGHNT and YYREEE (reference sequence). The CDR3 extends over 14 amino acids. Trimming cost V 1 base and J 7 bases, with 12 bases left between them. The CDR3 reads CASSLWGQGNIQYF. DNA of the CDR3: TGTGCCAGCAGCTTGTGGGGGCAGGGGAACATTCAGTACTTC. Drawing the rest from reference TRBV5-4 and TRBJ2-4, the complete variable domain is ETGVTQSPTHLIKTRGQQVTLRCSSQSGHNTVSWYQQALGQGPQFIFQYYREEENGRGNFPPRFSGLQFPNYSSELNVNALELDDSALYLCASSLWGQGNIQYFGAGTRLSVL.

This chain joins TRBV28 and TRBJ2-6, with TRBD2 matching over 9 bases. The V gene's germline CDR1 is MDHEN and CDR2 SYDVKM. V gave up 6 bases and J gave up 0 bases; unmatched junction bases: 9. The CDR3 extends over 18 amino acids. CDR3 DNA: TGTGCCAGCAGGGCGGGAGGGACAGAGCTCTCTGGGGCCAACGTCCTGACTTTC. Translated, it gives CASRAGGTELSGANVLTF.

The chain carries TRBV19 and TRBJ1-6; D is unclear. The length of the CDR3 is 15 residues. Germline V CDR1 and CDR2: LNHDA, SQIVND (reference sequence). V lost 3 bases and J lost 7, with 13 bases in between. The CDR3 sequence is CASSIPNAGNSPLHF. The CDR3 bases are TGTGCCAGTAGTATTCCGAACGCGGGGAATTCACCCCTCCACTTT.

The chain employs TRBV18 and TRBJ1-1; no clear D gene. Trimming cost V 3 bases and J 2 bases, with 10 bases left between them. Per germline, CDR1 KGHSH and CDR2 LQKENI. This CDR3 is 14 amino acids long. The CDR3 DNA is TGTGCCAGCTCACCTAGTAACGGTAACACTGAAGCTTTCTTT. Protein sequence: CASSPSNGNTEAFF.

This chain connects TRBV10-2 to TRBJ1-5; TRBD1 agrees at 7 bases. Losses at the gene ends were 8 bases for V and 3 bases for J; bases not matched to a gene: 7. The germline V gene has CDR1 WSHSY and CDR2 SAAADI. This CDR3 comprises 14 residues. In DNA form, the CDR3 reads TGCGCCAGCCTACAGGGGAACCCCAATCAGCCCCAGCATTTT. Protein product: CASLQGNPNQPQHF.

This chain joins TRBV5-1 and TRBJ2-1, with a tentative D call TRBD2 (5 bases). The CDR3 covers 14 residues. The V gene lost 6 bases and the J gene lost 0 bases, with 10 bases spanning the gap. Germline-derived CDR1 and CDR2 are SGHRS and YFSETQ. CDR3 nucleotides: TGCGCCAGCAACCCTGGGAGCTCCTACAATGAGCAGTTCTTC. It is translated as CASNPGSSYNEQFF.